The TCR beta chain described here comes from a study of CD8 T cells in ankylosing spondylitis. The study's findings and limits: Certain motif variants had earlier appeared in reactive arthritis synovial fluid and blood.

Remarks on this clonotype: The target antigen is unknown.

V was trimmed by 7 bases and J by 1 base, leaving 13 bases between them. The germline V gene has CDR1 SGHVS and CDR2 FNYEAQ. This CDR3 contains 15 residues. TCRdb re-called the 5' RACE reads with MiXCR, one entry per CDR3 protein. The table shows 200,000 to 250,000 distinct CDR3 sequences, with about 10% occurring only once. V gene TRBV7-6 combines with J gene TRBJ2-2; perhaps TRBD2 as D (5 bases). Sequenced sample: blood, either unsorted or a sorted T cell fraction (not recorded which). The TCR was taken from a male donor with ankylosing spondylitis or in good health (not recorded which). The CDR3, as DNA: TGTGCCAGCACCCAGTGGGGAGAGAACACCGGGGAGCTGTTTTTT. Its protein is CASTQWGENTGELFF.